This T cell receptor (beta chain) stems from a study of T cell responses to AZD1222 COVID-19 vaccine. Worth noting for this clone: The target antigen is unknown.

TCRdb keeps only in-frame clones here, not all; method: immunoSEQ multiplex PCR. The repertoire includes more than 75,000 clones, about nine tenths of them detected once, and around 8.1% sits in the top ten. Per the germline V gene, CDR1 is LNHDA and CDR2 is SQIVND (reference sequence). Trimming shortened V by 5 bases and J by 0 bases, and 12 bases separated the two germline ends. The CDR3 has 15 residues. Points from the study as a whole: Seropositive AZD1222 recipients at baseline numbered only 5 to 7. Spike-specific TCR depth and breadth grew after two AZD1222 doses. The donors showed a predominance of white British ancestry and of females, with possible underestimation of clonal diversity.

Sample: peripheral blood, taken on day 0 of AZD1222 vaccination. V is TRBV19 and J is TRBJ2-3, with D possibly being TRBD1 (6 bases). This TCR was recovered from an adult in good health. The chain's CDR3 is CASSDWTVSTDTQYF. The CDR3 DNA is TGTGCCAGTAGTGATTGGACAGTGAGCACAGATACGCAGTATTTT.